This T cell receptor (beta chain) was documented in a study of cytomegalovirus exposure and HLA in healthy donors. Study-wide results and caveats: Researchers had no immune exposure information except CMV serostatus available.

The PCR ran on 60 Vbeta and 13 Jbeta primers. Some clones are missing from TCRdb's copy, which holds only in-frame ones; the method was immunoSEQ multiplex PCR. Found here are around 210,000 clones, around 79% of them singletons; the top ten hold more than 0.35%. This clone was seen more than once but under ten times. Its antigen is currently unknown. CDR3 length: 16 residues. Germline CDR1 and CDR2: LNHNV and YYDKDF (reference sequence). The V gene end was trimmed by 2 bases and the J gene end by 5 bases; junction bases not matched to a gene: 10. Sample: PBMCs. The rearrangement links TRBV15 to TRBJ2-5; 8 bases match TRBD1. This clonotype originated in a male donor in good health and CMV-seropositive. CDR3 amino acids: CATSRNQGALGETQYF. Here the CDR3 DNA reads TGTGCCACCAGCAGAAACCAGGGGGCCCTGGGTGAGACCCAGTACTTC.